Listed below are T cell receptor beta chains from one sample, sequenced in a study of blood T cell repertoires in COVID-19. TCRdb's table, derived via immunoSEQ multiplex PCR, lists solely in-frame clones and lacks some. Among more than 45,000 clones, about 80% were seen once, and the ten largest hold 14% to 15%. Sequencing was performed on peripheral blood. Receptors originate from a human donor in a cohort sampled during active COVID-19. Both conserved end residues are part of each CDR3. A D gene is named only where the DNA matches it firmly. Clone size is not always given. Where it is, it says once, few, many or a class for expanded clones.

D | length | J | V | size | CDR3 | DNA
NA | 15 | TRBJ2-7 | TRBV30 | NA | CAWRPGPGSSYEQYF | TGTGCCTGGAGGCCGGGACCCGGGAGCTCCTACGAGCAGTACTTC
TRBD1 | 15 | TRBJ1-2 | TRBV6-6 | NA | CASSYSSKGAKGYTF | TGTGCCAGCAGTTACTCGAGTAAGGGGGCGAAGGGCTACACCTTC
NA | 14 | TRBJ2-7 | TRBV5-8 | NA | CASSLEPSVYEQYF | TGTGCCAGCAGCTTGGAGCCTAGCGTCTACGAGCAGTACTTC
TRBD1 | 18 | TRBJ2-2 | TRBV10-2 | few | CASSESITGTGDTGELFF | TGCGCCAGCAGTGAGTCCATCACCGGGACAGGCGACACCGGGGAGCTGTTTTTT
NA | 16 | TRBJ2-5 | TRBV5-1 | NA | CASSLAPGEGQETQYF | TGCGCCAGCAGCTTGGCCCCGGGAGAGGGGCAAGAGACCCAGTACTTC
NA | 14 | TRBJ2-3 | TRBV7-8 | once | CASSFRFVSDTQYF | TGTGCCAGCAGCTTTCGGTTCGTCTCAGATACGCAGTATTTT
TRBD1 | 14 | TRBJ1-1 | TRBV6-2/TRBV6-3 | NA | CASSVSRGQTEAFF | TGTGCCAGCAGTGTATCGAGGGGGCAAACTGAAGCTTTCTTT
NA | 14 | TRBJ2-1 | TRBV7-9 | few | CASSLPTGNNEQFF | TGTGCCAGCAGCTTACCGACAGGTAACAATGAGCAGTTCTTC
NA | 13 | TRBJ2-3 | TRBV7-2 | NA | CASSLALQNTQYF | TGTGCCAGCAGCTTAGCGCTACAGAATACGCAGTATTTT
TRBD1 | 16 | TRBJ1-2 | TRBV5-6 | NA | CASSFTGTGLNYGYTF | TGTGCCAGCAGCTTCACAGGGACAGGCCTTAACTATGGCTACACCTTC
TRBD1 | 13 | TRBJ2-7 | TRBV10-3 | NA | CAISTGVFYEQYF | TGTGCCATCTCGACAGGGGTGTTCTACGAGCAGTACTTC
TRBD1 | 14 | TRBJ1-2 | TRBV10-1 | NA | CASSDSRQGYGYTF | TGCGCCAGCAGTGACTCAAGACAGGGATATGGCTACACCTTC
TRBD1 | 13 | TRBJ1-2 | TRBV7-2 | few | CASSLGQIYGYTF | TGTGCCAGCAGCTTGGGACAGATCTATGGCTACACCTTC
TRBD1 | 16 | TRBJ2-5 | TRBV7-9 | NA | CASSDLPGQGRETQYF | TGTGCCAGCAGCGACTTGCCGGGACAGGGTAGAGAGACCCAGTACTTC
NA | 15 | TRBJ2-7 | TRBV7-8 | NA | CASSIFQSASYEQYF | TGTGCCAGCAGCATATTTCAGTCTGCCTCCTACGAGCAGTACTTC
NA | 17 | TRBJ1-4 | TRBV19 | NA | CASSISSHLSTNEKLFF | TGTGCCAGTAGTATTAGCTCCCACCTCTCAACTAATGAAAAACTGTTTTTT
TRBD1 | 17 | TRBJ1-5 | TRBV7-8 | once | CASSFFGTGGSNQPQHF | TGTGCCAGCAGCTTCTTCGGAACAGGGGGGAGCAATCAGCCCCAGCATTTT
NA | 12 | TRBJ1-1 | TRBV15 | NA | CATSRDTSEAFF | TGTGCCACCAGCAGGGACACCAGTGAAGCTTTCTTT
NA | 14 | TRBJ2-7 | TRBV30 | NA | CAWSVGLAGYEQYF | TGTGCCTGGAGTGTAGGGCTAGCCGGGTACGAGCAGTACTTC
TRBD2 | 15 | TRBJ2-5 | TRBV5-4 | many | CASSDGAGGMETQYF | TGTGCCAGCAGCGACGGGGCGGGAGGGATGGAGACCCAGTACTTC
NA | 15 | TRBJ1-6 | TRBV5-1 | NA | CASSLEAGRGSPLHF | TGCGCCAGCAGCTTGGAGGCAGGGCGGGGATCACCCCTCCACTTT
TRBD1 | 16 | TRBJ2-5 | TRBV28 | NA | CASRRFGTGKGETQYF | TGTGCCAGCAGACGTTTTGGGACAGGGAAAGGAGAGACCCAGTACTTC
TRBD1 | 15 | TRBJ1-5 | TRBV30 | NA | CAWTRGGGFNQPQHF | TGTGCCTGGACCCGTGGAGGGGGCTTCAATCAGCCCCAGCATTTT
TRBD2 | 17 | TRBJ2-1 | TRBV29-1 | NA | CSVPKGPGGGANNEQFF | TGCAGCGTTCCGAAGGGGCCCGGCGGGGGGGCTAACAATGAGCAGTTCTTC
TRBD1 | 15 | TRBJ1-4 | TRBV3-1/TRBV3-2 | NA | CASSQDWTGNEKLFF | TGTGCCAGCAGCCAAGATTGGACAGGAAATGAAAAACTGTTTTTT
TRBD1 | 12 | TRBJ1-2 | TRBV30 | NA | CAWSVNRGPLTF | TGTGCCTGGAGTGTAAACAGGGGGCCCCTCACCTTC
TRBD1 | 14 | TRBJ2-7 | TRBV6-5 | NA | CASSNDRTGTEQYF | TGTGCCAGCAGCAACGACCGGACAGGGACCGAGCAGTACTTC
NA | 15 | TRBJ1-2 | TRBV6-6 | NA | CASSGLGGAGYGYTF | TGTGCCAGCAGTGGCCTAGGGGGGGCAGGATATGGCTACACCTTC